What follows are 10 T cell receptor beta chains derived from one specimen sequenced in a study of technical replicates of blood from several donors. Some clones are missing from TCRdb's copy, which holds only in-frame ones; the method was immunoSEQ multiplex PCR. The sample shows more than 80,000 clones, more than 90% of them seen only once. The specimen was T cells isolated from PBMCs. The receptor source for this set is a human donor in good health.

The chain employs TRBV28 and TRBJ1-4; 9 bases align to TRBD1. The CDR3 totals 14 residues. Germline CDR1 reads MDHEN; CDR2 reads SYDVKM. V lost 6 bases, J lost 8 bases, and 7 bases stayed unmatched. The CDR3 loop reads CASRTGTGLEKLFF. CDR3 DNA: TGTGCCAGCAGGACCGGGACAGGGCTGGAAAAACTGTTTTTT. The complete variable domain, with remaining parts taken from reference TRBV28 and TRBJ1-4, reads DVKVTQSSRYLVKRTGEKVFLECVQDMDHENMFWYRQDPGLGLRLIYFSYDVKMKEKGDIPEGYSVSREKKERFSLILESASTNQTSMYLCASRTGTGLEKLFFGSGTQLSVL.

The chain links TRBV27 to TRBJ2-3; D may be TRBD2 (6 bases). Germline loops: CDR1 MNHEY, CDR2 SMNVEV (reference sequence). The CDR3 is 15 amino acids. V was clipped by 5 bases and J by 1 base, with 13 bases between them. The CDR3 reads CASSVTSMGTDTQYF. The CDR3 DNA reads TGTGCCAGCAGTGTCACTAGCATGGGCACAGATACGCAGTATTTT.

The gene calls are TRBV6-6 and TRBJ1-2; no reliable D call. V was shortened by 7 bases and J by 5 bases, with 14 bases between the two germline ends. The CDR3 consists of 13 residues. CDR1 and CDR2 (germline): MNHNY, SVGAGI (reference sequence). The CDR3 is CASMDGKRYGYTF. CDR3 coding DNA: TGTGCCAGCATGGACGGGAAGAGATATGGCTACACCTTC.

The rearrangement joins TRBV23-1 to TRBJ2-1; 8 nucleotides agree with TRBD2. TRBV23-1 is identified as an open reading frame with a role that is uncertain. The CDR3 sequence is 16 residues long. J lost 4 bases, V lost 7 bases, and 12 bases had no gene match. CDR3 coding DNA: TGCGCCAGCAAAACCTACCGGGAGGGCCGTTACAATGAGCAGTTCTTC. This sequence encodes CASKTYREGRYNEQFF.

The chain links TRBV11-2 to TRBJ2-7; a possible D gene is TRBD2 (5 bases). The germline CDR1 and CDR2 sequences are SGHAT and FQNNGV. V gave up 5 bases and J gave up 5 bases, with 22 bases separating them. The CDR3 contains 16 residues. The CDR3 protein is CASSQTRLVPFDEQYF. CDR3 DNA: TGTGCCAGCAGCCAAACTAGATTGGTTCCTTTCGACGAGCAGTACTTC.

This sequence joins TRBV10-1 and TRBJ2-1, with 8 bases matching TRBD2. Germline CDR1 WNHNN, CDR2 SYGVQD (reference sequence). The CDR3 is 17 amino acids. Unmatched junction bases numbered 9, after V lost 5 bases and J lost 0 bases. CDR3 region: CASSTRTSLSSYNEQFF. CDR3 sequence (DNA): TGCGCCAGCAGTACTCGGACTAGCCTGAGCTCCTACAATGAGCAGTTCTTC.

The chain links TRBV7-3 to TRBJ2-2, with 15 bases aligning to TRBD2. The V segment lost 5 bases and the J segment 9 bases; nucleotides outside the gene matches: 7. Germline V gives CDR1 SGHTA, CDR2 FQGTGA. The CDR3 is 16 amino acids. Here the CDR3 DNA reads TGTGCCAGCAGCCCGGGACTAGCGGGGGGACCCCGGGAGCTGTTTTTT. Translation: CASSPGLAGGPRELFF.

This clone was picked up a small number of times. J is TRBJ2-3 and V is TRBV5-1; a possible D gene is TRBD1 (5 bases). The ends were cut back, 3 bases at V and 3 bases at J, with 17 bases in the middle. In germline, CDR1 is SGHRS, CDR2 YFSETQ. The CDR3 runs to 16 residues. CDR3 sequence reads: CASSSPGRAGTDTQYF. CDR3 DNA sequence: TGCGCCAGCAGCTCGCCGGGCAGGGCTGGGACAGATACGCAGTATTTT. Together with reference TRBV5-1 and TRBJ2-3, the CDR3 gives the full variable domain: KAGVTQTPRYLIKTRGQQVTLSCSPISGHRSVSWYQQTPGQGLQFLFEYFSETQRNKGNFPGRFSGRQFSNSRSEMNVSTLELGDSALYLCASSSPGRAGTDTQYFGPGTRLTVL.

The count of this clone is one. V and J are TRBV5-1 and TRBJ2-5; 11 bases fit TRBD2. The CDR3 loop spans 17 amino acids. Germline V CDR1 and CDR2: SGHRS, YFSETQ. With V trimmed by 3 bases and J by 4 bases, 11 bases remained unmatched. CDR3: CASSWGTATSGVETQYF. In DNA form, the CDR3 reads TGCGCCAGCAGCTGGGGAACGGCGACTAGCGGGGTAGAGACCCAGTACTTC. Together with reference TRBV5-1 and TRBJ2-5, the CDR3 gives the full variable domain: KAGVTQTPRYLIKTRGQQVTLSCSPISGHRSVSWYQQTPGQGLQFLFEYFSETQRNKGNFPGRFSGRQFSNSRSEMNVSTLELGDSALYLCASSWGTATSGVETQYFGPGTRLLVL.

The chain recombines TRBV7-6 with TRBJ2-1; TRBD2 matches 10 bases. V gave up 1 base and J gave up 6 bases; unmatched junction bases: 12. The CDR3 spans 18 residues. The V gene's germline CDR1 is SGHVS and CDR2 FNYEAQ. The CDR3 DNA follows: TGTGCCAGCAGCTTAGTCGCTAGCGGGGGACATGCCCGCAATGAGCAGTTCTTC. Residues: CASSLVASGGHARNEQFF.